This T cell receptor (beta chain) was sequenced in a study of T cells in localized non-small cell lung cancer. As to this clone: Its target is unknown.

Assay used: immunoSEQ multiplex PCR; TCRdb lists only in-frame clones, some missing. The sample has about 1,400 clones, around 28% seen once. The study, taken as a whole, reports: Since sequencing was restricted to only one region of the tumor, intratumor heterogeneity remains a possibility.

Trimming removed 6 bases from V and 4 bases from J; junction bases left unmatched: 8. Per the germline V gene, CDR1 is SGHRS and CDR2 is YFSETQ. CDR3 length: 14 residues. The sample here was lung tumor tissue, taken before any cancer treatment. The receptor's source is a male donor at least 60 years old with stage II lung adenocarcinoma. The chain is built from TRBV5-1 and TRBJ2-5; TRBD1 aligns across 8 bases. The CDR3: CASTPRGRGETQYF. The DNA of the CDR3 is TGCGCCAGCACCCCCAGGGGGCGAGGAGAGACCCAGTACTTC.